These T cell receptor beta chains were read from a single sample in a study of T-cell memory formation after mild COVID-19. TCRdb analysed the 5' RACE reads with MiXCR anew, one entry per CDR3 protein. The sample contains about 290,000 distinct CDR3 sequences, 15% to 20% of which appear only once. The sample taken for sequencing was PBMCs or a T cell subset sorted from them (not recorded which). All receptors come from a man aged 18 to 29 who had mild COVID-19 (a few samples of this study predate the infection). Cell type and time point are not known. Both conserved end residues are part of each CDR3. The D gene is left open where the match is weak. Only part of the rows carry a size: once, few, many, or a class if the clone is expanded.

V gene: TRBV6-1; J gene: TRBJ1-5; D gene: -; clone size: few; CDR3 protein: CASSEDGRRGQPQHF; CDR3 DNA: TGTGCCAGCAGTGAAGACGGCAGGCGAGGGCAGCCCCAGCATTTT
V gene: TRBV5-6; J gene: TRBJ2-1; D gene: -; clone size: -; CDR3 protein: CASSLEGRADEQFF; CDR3 DNA: TGTGCCAGCAGCTTGGAGGGGCGGGCCGATGAGCAGTTCTTC
V gene: TRBV7-9; J gene: TRBJ2-3; D gene: -; clone size: few; CDR3 protein: CASSLAQYSLTDTQYF; CDR3 DNA: TGTGCCAGCAGCTTAGCGCAGTACTCCCTTACAGATACGCAGTATTTT
V gene: TRBV4-1; J gene: TRBJ1-2; D gene: TRBD1; clone size: -; CDR3 protein: CASSQAGTGVGYTF; CDR3 DNA: TGCGCCAGCAGCCAGGCCGGGACAGGGGTCGGCTACACCTTC
V gene: TRBV7-9; J gene: TRBJ2-3; D gene: -; clone size: -; CDR3 protein: CASSVPQEPSTDTQYF; CDR3 DNA: TGTGCCAGCAGCGTTCCTCAGGAACCTAGCACAGATACGCAGTATTTT
V gene: TRBV5-1; J gene: TRBJ2-3; D gene: -; clone size: -; CDR3 protein: CASSPNGIDTQYF; CDR3 DNA: TGCGCCAGCAGCCCCAACGGGATAGATACGCAGTATTTT
V gene: TRBV5-6; J gene: TRBJ2-7; D gene: -; clone size: -; CDR3 protein: CASRSGPWTSYEQYF; CDR3 DNA: TGTGCCAGCAGGTCTGGCCCCTGGACCTCCTACGAGCAGTACTTC
V gene: TRBV15; J gene: TRBJ2-5; D gene: -; clone size: -; CDR3 protein: CATSRDPGGQETKYF; CDR3 DNA: TGTGCCACCAGCAGAGATCCCGGAGGGCAAGAGACCAAGTACTTC
V gene: TRBV20-1; J gene: TRBJ2-2; D gene: TRBD1; clone size: many; CDR3 protein: CSARNGGQGGTGELFF; CDR3 DNA: TGCAGTGCTAGAAATGGGGGACAGGGAGGAACCGGGGAGCTGTTTTTT
V gene: TRBV12-3/TRBV12-4; J gene: TRBJ2-1; D gene: -; clone size: -; CDR3 protein: CASSLYPYNEQFF; CDR3 DNA: TGTGCCAGCAGTTTATACCCCTACAATGAGCAGTTCTTC
V gene: TRBV20-1; J gene: TRBJ2-2; D gene: -; clone size: few; CDR3 protein: CSARERGPTGELFF; CDR3 DNA: TGCAGTGCTAGAGAGCGGGGCCCGACCGGGGAGCTGTTTTTT
V gene: TRBV29-1; J gene: TRBJ2-1; D gene: TRBD2; clone size: few; CDR3 protein: CSVVVAGGDNEQFF; CDR3 DNA: TGCAGCGTTGTAGTCGCGGGGGGAGACAATGAGCAGTTCTTC
V gene: TRBV11-2; J gene: TRBJ1-2; D gene: TRBD1; clone size: few; CDR3 protein: CASTQGAGGYGYTF; CDR3 DNA: TGTGCCAGCACCCAGGGGGCGGGTGGCTATGGCTACACCTTC
V gene: TRBV12-3/TRBV12-4; J gene: TRBJ2-7; D gene: -; clone size: -; CDR3 protein: CASSPPMGEYLSRGYEQYF; CDR3 DNA: TGTGCCAGCAGCCCGCCCATGGGGGAATACTTATCTAGGGGCTACGAGCAGTACTTC
V gene: TRBV2; J gene: TRBJ2-7; D gene: -; clone size: few; CDR3 protein: CASKGSPYEQYF; CDR3 DNA: TGTGCCAGCAAAGGCTCCCCCTACGAGCAGTACTTC
V gene: TRBV29-1; J gene: TRBJ1-1; D gene: -; clone size: -; CDR3 protein: CSSVPGRTGGTEAFF; CDR3 DNA: TGCAGCAGTGTCCCGGGCCGAACGGGAGGGACTGAAGCTTTCTTT
V gene: TRBV5-1; J gene: TRBJ2-2; D gene: -; clone size: -; CDR3 protein: CASSLSTANTGELFF; CDR3 DNA: TGCGCCAGCAGCTTGTCGACGGCGAACACCGGGGAGCTGTTTTTT
V gene: TRBV7-9; J gene: TRBJ2-7; D gene: -; clone size: -; CDR3 protein: CASSPTPNYEQYF; CDR3 DNA: TGTGCCAGCAGCCCTACACCAAACTACGAGCAGTACTTC
V gene: TRBV10-3; J gene: TRBJ2-2; D gene: TRBD1; clone size: -; CDR3 protein: CATKGGQGSTGELFF; CDR3 DNA: TGTGCCACAAAGGGAGGACAGGGATCCACCGGGGAGCTGTTTTTT
V gene: TRBV5-6; J gene: TRBJ1-4; D gene: -; clone size: -; CDR3 protein: CASSLWAATNEKLFF; CDR3 DNA: TGTGCCAGCAGCTTGTGGGCAGCAACTAATGAAAAACTGTTTTTT
V gene: TRBV5-1; J gene: TRBJ1-2; D gene: -; clone size: many; CDR3 protein: CASSLDIPDGYTF; CDR3 DNA: TGCGCCAGCAGCTTGGACATACCCGACGGCTACACCTTC
V gene: TRBV5-6; J gene: TRBJ1-4; D gene: TRBD1; clone size: -; CDR3 protein: CASSPTDRDEGKLFF; CDR3 DNA: TGTGCCAGCAGCCCGACGGACAGGGATGAAGGAAAACTGTTTTTT
V gene: TRBV12-3/TRBV12-4; J gene: TRBJ1-1; D gene: -; clone size: -; CDR3 protein: CASSLGPLSPEAFF; CDR3 DNA: TGTGCCAGCAGTTTAGGTCCCCTTAGCCCTGAAGCTTTCTTT
V gene: TRBV20-1; J gene: TRBJ2-1; D gene: -; clone size: -; CDR3 protein: CSARPGANEQFF; CDR3 DNA: TGCAGTGCCCGACCAGGGGCGAATGAGCAGTTCTTC
V gene: TRBV6-6; J gene: TRBJ2-7; D gene: -; clone size: many; CDR3 protein: CASSPQGYEQYF; CDR3 DNA: TGTGCCAGCAGTCCGCAGGGTTACGAGCAGTACTTC
V gene: TRBV5-1; J gene: TRBJ1-1; D gene: -; clone size: -; CDR3 protein: CASSWGAANTEAFF; CDR3 DNA: TGCGCCAGCAGTTGGGGGGCCGCCAACACTGAAGCTTTCTTT
V gene: TRBV7-9; J gene: TRBJ2-5; D gene: -; clone size: few; CDR3 protein: CASSPVETQYF; CDR3 DNA: TGTGCCAGCAGCCCCGTTGAGACCCAGTACTTC
V gene: TRBV5-1; J gene: TRBJ2-3; D gene: TRBD2; clone size: many; CDR3 protein: CASSLLAGIGDTQYF; CDR3 DNA: TGCGCCAGCAGCTTACTAGCGGGGATTGGAGATACGCAGTATTTT
V gene: TRBV5-5; J gene: TRBJ2-7; D gene: TRBD2; clone size: few; CDR3 protein: CASKGQRGRTYEQYF; CDR3 DNA: TGTGCCAGCAAGGGCCAGCGGGGGCGAACCTACGAGCAGTACTTC
V gene: TRBV7-2; J gene: TRBJ1-6; D gene: TRBD1; clone size: -; CDR3 protein: CASSLAHRTGTGASPLHF; CDR3 DNA: TGTGCCAGCAGCTTAGCCCACCGGACCGGGACAGGTGCTTCACCCCTCCACTTT
V gene: TRBV11-2; J gene: TRBJ2-3; D gene: -; clone size: -; CDR3 protein: CASSLGAGTHTDTQYF; CDR3 DNA: TGTGCCAGCAGCTTAGGCGCCGGGACCCACACAGATACGCAGTATTTT
V gene: TRBV6-2/TRBV6-3; J gene: TRBJ2-5; D gene: TRBD1; clone size: -; CDR3 protein: CASSRGQGLDETQYF; CDR3 DNA: TGTGCCAGCAGCCGCGGACAGGGCTTAGACGAGACCCAGTACTTC
V gene: TRBV20-1; J gene: TRBJ2-1; D gene: TRBD2; clone size: few; CDR3 protein: CSASGLAGAFNVQFF; CDR3 DNA: TGCAGTGCTTCGGGACTAGCGGGGGCTTTCAACGTTCAGTTCTTC
V gene: TRBV5-1; J gene: TRBJ1-6; D gene: -; clone size: once; CDR3 protein: CASSLVGKDSPLHF; CDR3 DNA: TGCGCCAGCAGCTTGGTGGGGAAAGATTCACCCCTCCACTTT
V gene: TRBV5-1; J gene: TRBJ2-1; D gene: TRBD1; clone size: -; CDR3 protein: CASSLGRGNNEQFF; CDR3 DNA: TGCGCCAGCAGCTTGGGCAGGGGGAACAATGAGCAGTTCTTC
V gene: TRBV12-3/TRBV12-4; J gene: TRBJ2-5; D gene: -; clone size: -; CDR3 protein: CAISLNGGPYQETQYF; CDR3 DNA: TGTGCCATCAGTTTAAATGGGGGCCCGTACCAAGAGACCCAGTACTTC
V gene: TRBV5-1; J gene: TRBJ2-7; D gene: -; clone size: few; CDR3 protein: CASSLTIKREQYF; CDR3 DNA: TGCGCCAGCAGCTTGACCATAAAGCGCGAGCAGTACTTC
V gene: TRBV12-3/TRBV12-4; J gene: TRBJ2-5; D gene: -; clone size: few; CDR3 protein: CASSLGLTQYF; CDR3 DNA: TGTGCCAGCAGCCTCGGGCTGACCCAGTACTTC
V gene: TRBV5-1; J gene: TRBJ1-1; D gene: -; clone size: many; CDR3 protein: CASSGTGTVNTEAFF; CDR3 DNA: TGCGCCAGCAGCGGAACCGGGACGGTGAACACTGAAGCTTTCTTT
V gene: TRBV7-3; J gene: TRBJ2-7; D gene: -; clone size: -; CDR3 protein: CASSLTRSAEEQYF; CDR3 DNA: TGTGCCAGCAGCTTAACGAGATCGGCGGAGGAGCAGTACTTC
V gene: TRBV29-1; J gene: TRBJ2-5; D gene: TRBD1; clone size: -; CDR3 protein: CSVEWDRVGQETQYF; CDR3 DNA: TGCAGCGTTGAGTGGGACAGGGTTGGTCAAGAGACCCAGTACTTC
V gene: TRBV12-3/TRBV12-4; J gene: TRBJ1-1; D gene: TRBD1; clone size: -; CDR3 protein: CASSLTGITEAFF; CDR3 DNA: TGTGCCAGCAGTTTGACAGGGATCACTGAAGCTTTCTTT
V gene: TRBV15; J gene: TRBJ1-5; D gene: -; clone size: many; CDR3 protein: CATSRNVRQAQHF; CDR3 DNA: TGTGCCACCAGCAGAAACGTAAGGCAGGCCCAGCATTTT
V gene: TRBV5-1; J gene: TRBJ1-1; D gene: -; clone size: many; CDR3 protein: CASSLTSSVGKGLAEAFF; CDR3 DNA: TGCGCCAGCAGCCTAACTAGTTCAGTGGGCAAGGGGCTGGCAGAAGCTTTCTTT
V gene: TRBV4-2; J gene: TRBJ2-3; D gene: TRBD1; clone size: -; CDR3 protein: CASSQVKAGQGTDTQYF; CDR3 DNA: TGTGCCAGCAGCCAAGTAAAGGCCGGACAGGGCACAGATACGCAGTATTTT
V gene: TRBV4-1; J gene: TRBJ1-1; D gene: -; clone size: few; CDR3 protein: CASSPSKGGGEAFF; CDR3 DNA: TGCGCCAGCAGCCCCTCGAAGGGGGGCGGTGAGGCTTTCTTT
V gene: TRBV10-3; J gene: TRBJ1-2; D gene: -; clone size: few; CDR3 protein: CAISEGHPLSQGYGYTF; CDR3 DNA: TGTGCCATCAGTGAGGGACATCCCCTGTCGCAGGGGTATGGCTACACCTTC
V gene: TRBV6-2/TRBV6-3; J gene: TRBJ1-1; D gene: -; clone size: -; CDR3 protein: CASSYSRGNTEAFF; CDR3 DNA: TGTGCCAGCAGTTACTCACGGGGGAACACTGAAGCTTTCTTT
V gene: TRBV10-3; J gene: TRBJ2-5; D gene: -; clone size: few; CDR3 protein: CAISEYISRKKRAPNKETQYF; CDR3 DNA: TGTGCCATCAGTGAGTACATCAGTCGAAAAAAGCGGGCGCCGAACAAAGAGACCCAGTACTTC
V gene: TRBV24-1; J gene: TRBJ2-6; D gene: -; clone size: -; CDR3 protein: CATSDSGPGGANVLTF; CDR3 DNA: TGTGCCACCAGTGATTCCGGGCCTGGCGGGGCCAACGTCCTGACTTTC
V gene: TRBV5-6; J gene: TRBJ1-1; D gene: -; clone size: few; CDR3 protein: CASSFEGKGAFF; CDR3 DNA: TGTGCCAGCAGCTTTGAGGGGAAAGGTGCTTTCTTT
V gene: TRBV6-6; J gene: TRBJ1-2; D gene: -; clone size: few; CDR3 protein: CASSRNPDRIFAYGYTF; CDR3 DNA: TGTGCCAGCAGCCGCAACCCCGACAGGATATTTGCGTATGGCTACACCTTC
V gene: TRBV28; J gene: TRBJ1-4; D gene: -; clone size: -; CDR3 protein: CASSSLTGLPFF; CDR3 DNA: TGTGCCAGCAGTTCCCTCACAGGGTTACCGTTTTTT
V gene: TRBV6-2/TRBV6-3; J gene: TRBJ2-5; D gene: TRBD2; clone size: -; CDR3 protein: CASTGAGGFETQYF; CDR3 DNA: TGTGCCAGCACCGGGGCGGGGGGCTTCGAGACCCAGTACTTC
V gene: TRBV14; J gene: TRBJ2-5; D gene: -; clone size: few; CDR3 protein: CASNQAGALVPQYF; CDR3 DNA: TGTGCCAGCAACCAAGCAGGGGCCCTCGTGCCCCAGTACTTC